The 3 T cell receptor beta chains presented below share a single source sample, sequenced in a study of blood T cell repertoires in COVID-19. The repertoire was sequenced with immunoSEQ multiplex PCR; TCRdb's copy has only in-frame clones and lacks some. Of more than 300,000 clones listed, more than 75% are singletons. The sample comprised peripheral blood. These receptors all come from a woman in her late teens or twenties who had recovered from COVID-19.

This clone is a singleton in its sample. V is TRBV5-1 and J is TRBJ2-3; tentatively, D is TRBD2 (5 bases). The CDR3 totals 17 residues. Trimming pared 0 bases from V and 0 bases from J, leaving 14 bases between. In germline, CDR1 is SGHRS, CDR2 YFSETQ. The CDR3 region has the DNA TGCGCCAGCAGCTTGGCGACGGGGTCATCTAGCACAGATACGCAGTATTTT. Its translation is CASSLATGSSSTDTQYF.

The chain recombines TRBV7-2 with TRBJ1-1; 8 nucleotides agree with TRBD1. Germline assignment: CDR1 SGHTA and CDR2 FQGNSA. Trimming cost V 5 bases and J 1 base; bases outside gene matches: 3. The CDR3 runs to 14 residues. The CDR3 bases are TGTGCCAGCAGCCAAGGACAGGGGAACACTGAAGCTTTCTTT. Amino acids: CASSQGQGNTEAFF.

J is TRBJ1-4 and V is TRBV5-5; D unclear. Germline V gene lookup returns CDR1 SGHKS and CDR2 YYEKEE (reference sequence). Deletions cut 0 bases from V and 12 bases from J, with 6 bases between. The CDR3 consists of 11 residues. This chain's CDR3 is CASSLGLELFF. DNA for the CDR3: TGTGCCAGCAGCTTGGGGCTGGAACTGTTTTTT.